This TCR beta chain was sequenced in a study of immune heterogeneity within non-small cell lung tumors. Whole-study findings and limits: The study found that local T-cell clonality correlated moderately but significantly with local tumor mutational burden (R about 0.34).

For the TCR beta CDR3, multiplex PCR with 32 V and 13 J primers performed the amplification. TCRdb re-analysed the multiplex PCR reads in MiXCR, keeping a single row per CDR3 protein. The sample shows roughly 14,000 distinct CDR3 sequences, less than 35% of them seen only once. This clonotype is medium-sized (0.01 to 0.1%) within its sample. No antigen is known for it. The CDR3 has 12 residues. Germline V gene sequence: CDR1 SEHNR, CDR2 FQNEAQ (reference sequence). The V end was cut by 5 bases, the J end by 8 bases, with 7 bases between. With around 550 ng used per sample, the template was genomic DNA from bulk tumor. Surgical sampling yielded several biopsies per primary tumor (spaced far apart). The patients were newly diagnosed with non-small cell lung cancer, had not been treated, and had curative surgery.

The sequenced material came from lung tumor tissue. The receptor was derived from a man between 40 and 49 years old with non-small cell lung cancer. The chain uses TRBV7-9 and TRBJ1-6; no firm D call. CDR3 residues: CASSLYDSPLHF. CDR3 nucleotides: TGTGCCAGCAGCCTGTACGATTCACCCCTCCACTTT.